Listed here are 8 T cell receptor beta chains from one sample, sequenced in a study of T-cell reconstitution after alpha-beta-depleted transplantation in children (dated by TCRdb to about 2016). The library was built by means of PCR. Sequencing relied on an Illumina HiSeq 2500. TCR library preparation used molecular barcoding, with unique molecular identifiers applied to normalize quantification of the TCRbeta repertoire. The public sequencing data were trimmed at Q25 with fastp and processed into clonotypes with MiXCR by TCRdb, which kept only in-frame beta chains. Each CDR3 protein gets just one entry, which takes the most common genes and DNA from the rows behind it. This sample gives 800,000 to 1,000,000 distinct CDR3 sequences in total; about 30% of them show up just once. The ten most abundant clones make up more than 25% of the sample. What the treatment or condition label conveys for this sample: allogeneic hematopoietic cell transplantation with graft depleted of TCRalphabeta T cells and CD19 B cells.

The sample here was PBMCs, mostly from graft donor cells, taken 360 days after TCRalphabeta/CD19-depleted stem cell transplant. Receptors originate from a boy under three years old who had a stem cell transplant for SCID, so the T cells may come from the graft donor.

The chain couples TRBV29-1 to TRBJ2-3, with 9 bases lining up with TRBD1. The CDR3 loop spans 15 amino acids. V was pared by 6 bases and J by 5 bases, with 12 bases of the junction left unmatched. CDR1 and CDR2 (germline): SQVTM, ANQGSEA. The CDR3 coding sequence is TGCAGCGTCTGGGTAGGACAGGGGCTAGGAGATACGCAGTATTTT. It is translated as CSVWVGQGLGDTQYF.

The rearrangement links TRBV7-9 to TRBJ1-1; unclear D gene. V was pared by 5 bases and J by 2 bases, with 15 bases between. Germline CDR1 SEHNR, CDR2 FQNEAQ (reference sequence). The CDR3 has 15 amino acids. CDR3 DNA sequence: TGTGCCAGCAGCCTCCTGGCGGCCGGCAACACTGAAGCTTTCTTT. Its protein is CASSLLAAGNTEAFF.

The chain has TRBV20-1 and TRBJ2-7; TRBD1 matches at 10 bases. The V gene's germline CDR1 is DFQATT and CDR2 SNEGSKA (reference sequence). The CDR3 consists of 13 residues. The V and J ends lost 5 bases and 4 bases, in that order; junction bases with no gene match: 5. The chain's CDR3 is CSASTGGGYEQYF. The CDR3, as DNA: TGCAGTGCTTCGACAGGGGGCGGGTACGAGCAGTACTTC.

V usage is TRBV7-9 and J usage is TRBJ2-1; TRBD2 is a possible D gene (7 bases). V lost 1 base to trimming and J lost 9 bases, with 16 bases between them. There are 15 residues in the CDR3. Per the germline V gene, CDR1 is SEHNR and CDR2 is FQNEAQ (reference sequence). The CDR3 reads CASSLEVGGQSEQFF. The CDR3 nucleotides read TGTGCCAGCAGCTTAGAAGTCGGGGGGCAGAGTGAGCAGTTCTTC.

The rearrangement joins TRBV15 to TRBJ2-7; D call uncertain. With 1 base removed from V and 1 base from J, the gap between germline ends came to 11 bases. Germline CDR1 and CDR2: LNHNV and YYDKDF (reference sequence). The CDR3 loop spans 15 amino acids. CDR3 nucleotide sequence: TGTGCCACCAGCAGAGGAACAGTTGAATCCTACGAGCAGTACTTC. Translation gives CATSRGTVESYEQYF.

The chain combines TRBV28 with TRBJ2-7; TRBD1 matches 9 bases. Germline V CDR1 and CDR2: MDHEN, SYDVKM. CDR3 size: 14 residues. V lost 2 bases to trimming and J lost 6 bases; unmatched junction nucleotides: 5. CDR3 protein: CASSLMGQGLEQYF. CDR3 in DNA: TGTGCCAGCAGTTTAATGGGACAGGGCCTCGAGCAGTACTTC. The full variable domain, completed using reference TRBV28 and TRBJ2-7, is DVKVTQSSRYLVKRTGEKVFLECVQDMDHENMFWYRQDPGLGLRLIYFSYDVKMKEKGDIPEGYSVSREKKERFSLILESASTNQTSMYLCASSLMGQGLEQYFGPGTRLTVT.

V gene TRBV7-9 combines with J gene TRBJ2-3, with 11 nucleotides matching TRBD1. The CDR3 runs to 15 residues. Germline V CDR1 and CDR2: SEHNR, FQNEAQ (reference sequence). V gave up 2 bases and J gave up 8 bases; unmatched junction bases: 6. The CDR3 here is CASSLFGQGASTQYF. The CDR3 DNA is TGTGCCAGCAGCTTATTCGGACAGGGGGCAAGTACGCAGTATTTT.

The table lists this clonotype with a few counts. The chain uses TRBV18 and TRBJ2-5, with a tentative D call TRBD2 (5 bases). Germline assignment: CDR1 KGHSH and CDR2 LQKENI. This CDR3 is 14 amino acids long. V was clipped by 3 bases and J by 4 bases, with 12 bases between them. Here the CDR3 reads CASSPKLERETQYF. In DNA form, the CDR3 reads TGTGCCAGCTCACCGAAACTAGAGAGAGAGACCCAGTACTTC. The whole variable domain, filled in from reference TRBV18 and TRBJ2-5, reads NAGVMQNPRHLVRRRGQEARLRCSPMKGHSHVYWYRQLPEEGLKFMVYLQKENIIDESGMPKERFSAEFPKEGPSILRIQQVVRGDSAAYFCASSPKLERETQYFGPGTRLLVL.